This T cell receptor (beta chain) emerged from a study of blood T cell repertoires in COVID-19. Study-wide context: Some COVID-19 samples were acute and others convalescent; all came from the United States, Italy and Spain.

Clones were sequenced by immunoSEQ multiplex PCR, and TCRdb holds only the in-frame ones, with some missing. Here the sample spans about 75,000 clones, 88% being singletons. In germline, CDR1 is MNHNS, CDR2 SASEGT. This CDR3 has 14 residues. Trimming removed 3 bases at V and 1 base at J, with 9 bases between. This TCR was sampled from a human donor in a cohort sampled during active COVID-19. J is TRBJ2-5 and V is TRBV6-1; D might be TRBD1 (5 bases). The sequenced sample consisted of peripheral blood. CDR3 coding DNA: TGTGCCAGCAGTGATGGGGCAGGCCAAGAGACCCAGTACTTC. Protein: CASSDGAGQETQYF.